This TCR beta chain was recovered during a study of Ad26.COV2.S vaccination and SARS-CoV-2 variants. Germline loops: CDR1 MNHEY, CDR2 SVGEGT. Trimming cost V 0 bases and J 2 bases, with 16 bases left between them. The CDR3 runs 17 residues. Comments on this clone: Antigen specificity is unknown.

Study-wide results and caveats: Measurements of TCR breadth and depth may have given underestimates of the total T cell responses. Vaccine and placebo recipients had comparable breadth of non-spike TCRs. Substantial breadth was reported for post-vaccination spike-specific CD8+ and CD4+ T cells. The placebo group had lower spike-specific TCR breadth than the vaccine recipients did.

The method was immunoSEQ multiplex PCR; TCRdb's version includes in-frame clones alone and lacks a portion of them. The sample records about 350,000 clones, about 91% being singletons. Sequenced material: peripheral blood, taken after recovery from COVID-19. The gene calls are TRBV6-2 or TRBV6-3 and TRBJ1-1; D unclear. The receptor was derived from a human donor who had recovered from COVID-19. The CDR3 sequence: CASSYSRVAGSNTEAFF. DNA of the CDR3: TGTGCCAGCAGTTACTCGAGAGTGGCGGGTTCTAACACTGAAGCTTTCTTT.